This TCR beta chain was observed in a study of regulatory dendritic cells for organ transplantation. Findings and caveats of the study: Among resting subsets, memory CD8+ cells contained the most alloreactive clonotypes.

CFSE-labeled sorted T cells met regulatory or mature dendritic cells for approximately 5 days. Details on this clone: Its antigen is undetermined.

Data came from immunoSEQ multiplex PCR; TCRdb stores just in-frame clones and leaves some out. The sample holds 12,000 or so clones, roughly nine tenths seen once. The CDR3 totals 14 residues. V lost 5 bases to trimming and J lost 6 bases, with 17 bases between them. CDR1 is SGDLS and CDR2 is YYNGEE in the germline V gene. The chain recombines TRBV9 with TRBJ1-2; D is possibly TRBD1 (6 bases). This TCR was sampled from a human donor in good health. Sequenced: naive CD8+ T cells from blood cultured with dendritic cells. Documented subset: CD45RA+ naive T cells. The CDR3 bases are TGTGCCAGCAGTCTGGGGGACACGATGAATGGCTACACCTTC. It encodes CASSLGDTMNGYTF.